This T cell receptor (beta chain) was captured in a study of control samples from healthy donors and cancer patients. There are 11 residues in the CDR3. The V gene lost 0 bases and the J gene lost 8 bases, with 4 bases spanning the gap. Germline CDR1 MGHRA, CDR2 YSYEKL. Clones were sequenced by immunoSEQ multiplex PCR, and TCRdb holds only the in-frame ones, with some missing. The profile shows roughly 170,000 clones, 91% of them singletons. The chain recombines TRBV4-1 with TRBJ1-1; D is unresolved. Sequences were obtained from blood. The receptor's source is a woman aged 40 to 50 in good health. CDR3 protein: CASSQDEEAFF. The CDR3 nucleotides are TGCGCCAGCAGCCAAGATGAGGAAGCTTTCTTT.